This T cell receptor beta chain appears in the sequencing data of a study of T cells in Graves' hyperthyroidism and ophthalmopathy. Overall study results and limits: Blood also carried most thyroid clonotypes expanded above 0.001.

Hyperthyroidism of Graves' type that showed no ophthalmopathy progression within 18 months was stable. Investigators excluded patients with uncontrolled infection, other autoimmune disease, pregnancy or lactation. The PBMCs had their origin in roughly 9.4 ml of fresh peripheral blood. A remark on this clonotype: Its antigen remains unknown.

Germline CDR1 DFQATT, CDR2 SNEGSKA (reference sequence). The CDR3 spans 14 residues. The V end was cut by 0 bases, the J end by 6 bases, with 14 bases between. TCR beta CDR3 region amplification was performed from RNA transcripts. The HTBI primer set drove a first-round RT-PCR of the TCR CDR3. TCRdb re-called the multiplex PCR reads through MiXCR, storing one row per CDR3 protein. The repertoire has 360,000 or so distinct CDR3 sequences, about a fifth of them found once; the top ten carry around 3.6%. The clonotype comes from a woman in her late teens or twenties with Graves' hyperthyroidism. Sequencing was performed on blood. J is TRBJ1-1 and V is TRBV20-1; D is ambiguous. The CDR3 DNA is TGCAGTGCTAGAGAAGGGCGCCCCGGGGCTGAAGCTTTCTTT. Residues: CSAREGRPGAEAFF.